This TCR beta chain was captured in a study of early T cells in non-severe SARS-CoV-2 infection (dated by TCRdb to the early 2020s). For context, the study as a whole: Bulk RNA from unsorted whole blood was used for TCR sequencing, so alpha and beta chains could not be paired.

From its cysteine to its phenylalanine, the CDR3 spans 17 amino acids. Only the CDR3 DNA stays, 51 bases, in frame from base 1. The germline V gene provides CDR1 SGHAT and CDR2 FQNNGV. Here V drops 3 bases and J drops 0 bases, and the junction holds 10 bases not matched to any gene. Points on this clonotype: It has no known antigen specificity. No qualities accompany the bases; no much larger clone lies one base away.

Libraries came from 5' RACE. For sequencing, a NextSeq 500 was employed. The TCR library protocol attached unique molecular identifiers to individual cDNA molecules to correct for sequencing error and PCR bias. Sequencing covered both TCR alpha and beta chains, and within each sample the abundances of alpha and beta sequences were tightly co-correlated. Under the source paper's analysis protocol: Decombinator V4 was used to annotate TCR sequences for V gene, J gene and CDR3. TCRs were defined as expanded if a significant change between any two time points was detected under a Poisson model with p below 0.0001. TCR abundances were normalised to the total number of TCRs sequenced per sample and expressed as counts per million. TRAV1-2 paired with TRAJ12, TRAJ20 or TRAJ33 defined MAIT TCRs, while TRAV10 paired with TRAJ18 defined iNKT TCRs. VDJdb, accessed 1 November 2021, was searched for CMV, EBV and SARS-CoV-2 annotated TCRs, excluding TCRs annotated for multiple antigens. TCRdb passed the public sequencing reads through fastp at Q25 and MiXCR, retaining productive beta sequences. Rows with a matching CDR3 protein are joined into one entry that keeps the most common DNA and genes. In this record, the V and J calls reflect TCRdb's handling and not the investigators' own analysis. The sample records about 70,000 distinct CDR3 sequences, around 10% of which are singletons. Approximately 4.5% of the sample goes to the ten largest clones.

Study-level results and caveats: VDJdb matching was skewed toward anti-spike CD8 responses and likely underestimated virus-specific expansions by missing private and CD4 specificities.

The study was a case-control design nested within a healthcare worker cohort in London, UK, with weekly nasopharyngeal swab PCR tests and blood sampling. Healthcare workers were recruited during the week of the UK lockdown, between 23 and 31 March 2020, and followed weekly for up to 16 weeks. The clonotype comes from an adult who was a healthcare worker with PCR-confirmed SARS-CoV-2 infection or an uninfected control (not recorded which). Sequenced input: whole blood. The sequence links TRBV11-2 to TRBJ1-2; TRBD1 fits 7 bases in the junction. Read as DNA, the sequence is TGTGCCAGCAGCTTCTGGGACAGTAGCGTCGCTAACTATGGCTACACCTTC. The translation is CASSFWDSSVANYGYTF.